The 27 T cell receptor beta chains listed next were all sequenced from one sample in a study of T cells of healthy individuals. TCRdb reprocessed the 5' RACE reads via MiXCR and lists one record per CDR3 protein. The data show just over 40,000 distinct CDR3 sequences, 3.5% to 5.5% seen once. All receptors come from a human donor in good health.

This clonotype showed up many times. This chain connects TRBV3-1 to TRBJ1-3; D remains unclear. V lost 5 bases to trimming and J lost 3 bases, with 14 bases between them. This CDR3 has 15 residues. Germline lookup yields CDR1 LGHDT and CDR2 YNNKEL (reference sequence). The CDR3 protein is CASSSVLEVGNTIYF. The CDR3 DNA is TGTGCCAGCAGCTCCGTCTTGGAGGTTGGAAACACCATATATTTT.

This rearrangement joins TRBV3-1 to TRBJ2-5; D gene unclear. From germline, CDR1 is LGHDT and CDR2 YNNKEL (reference sequence). Trimming stripped 0 bases from V and 5 bases from J, with 7 bases between. The CDR3 has 13 amino acids. CDR3 bases: TGTGCCAGCAGCCAAGAAGATCGGGAGACCCAGTACTTC. It is translated as CASSQEDRETQYF.

This clonotype showed up just once. Being one base from a much bigger clone, this may be a read error. This sequence joins TRBV6-1 and TRBJ1-1, with 10 nucleotides matching TRBD1. CDR1 is MNHNS, CDR2 SASEGT, per germline. V shed 9 bases and J 5 bases; nucleotides not matched to a gene: 12. The CDR3 covers 15 residues. CDR3 coding DNA: TGTGCCAGTATAGCAACGGGACAGGGGAGTACTGAAGCTTTCTTT. Residues: CASIATGQGSTEAFF.

This clonotype has ten or more counts. This sequence joins TRBV13 and TRBJ2-1; D might be TRBD1 (6 bases). Germline CDR1 PRHDT, CDR2 FYEKMQ (reference sequence). The V end lost 5 bases, the J end lost 5 bases, and 10 bases lay between the germline ends. The CDR3 runs 13 residues. The CDR3 reads CASSNTGNNEQFF. The CDR3, as DNA: TGTGCCAGCAGCAACACAGGGAACAATGAGCAGTTCTTC.

For the CDR3, the DNA is TGTGCCAGCAGCTTATCGCTCGAGGGTGCAGATACGCAGTATTTT. Its translation: CASSLSLEGADTQYF. The gene calls are TRBV5-6 and TRBJ2-3, with a weak D call TRBD2 (5 bases). V was shortened by 2 bases and J by 4 bases, with 14 bases between the two germline ends. The CDR3 has 15 amino acids. The germline gives CDR1 SGHDT, CDR2 YYEEEE.

This clonotype was counted a single time. With a much larger clone just one base away, this may be a read error. The V gene is TRBV12-3 or TRBV12-4, the J gene TRBJ2-6; D is unresolved. V lost 3 bases and J lost 4, with 4 bases in between. The CDR3 totals 13 residues. This CDR3 is CASSFRGANVLTF. DNA for the CDR3: TGTGCCAGCAGTTTCAGGGGGGCCAACGTCCTGACTTTC.

For this clonotype: A read error may be the cause here, since a much bigger clone is one base away. CDR3 in amino acids: CASSLFEENTEAFF. Written as DNA, the CDR3 is TGCGCCAGCAGCTTATTCGAAGAGAACACTGAAGCTTTCTTT. This sequence joins TRBV5-1 and TRBJ1-1; no definite D call. The germline CDR1 and CDR2 sequences are SGHRS and YFSETQ. V lost 2 bases to trimming and J lost 1 base, with 9 bases between them. The CDR3 is 14 residues long.

This clonotype was found many times. The rearrangement joins TRBV12-3 or TRBV12-4 to TRBJ1-2; no clear D gene. V was pared by 2 bases and J by 6 bases, with 16 bases between. The CDR3 consists of 15 residues. CDR3 protein: CASSLRRPVRNGYTF. The CDR3 coding sequence is TGTGCCAGCAGTTTAAGGCGGCCCGTTCGGAATGGCTACACCTTC.

This clonotype was found many times. The V and J genes are TRBV6-2 or TRBV6-3 and TRBJ1-1, with D possibly TRBD1 on 6 matching bases. V was shortened by 7 bases and J by 10 bases, with 22 bases between the two germline ends. This CDR3 region has 14 residues. Germline V gene lookup returns CDR1 MNHEY and CDR2 SVGEGT. DNA of the CDR3: TGTGCCAGCACCCTTAACCGGCGGACAGCTGGAGCTTTCTTT. Amino acids: CASTLNRRTAGAFF.

The chain couples TRBV5-6 to TRBJ1-5; no clear D gene. The CDR3 covers 15 residues. V lost 3 bases to trimming and J lost 1 base, with 11 bases between them. Germline V gene data show CDR1 as SGHDT and CDR2 as YYEEEE. In nucleotides, the CDR3 is TGTGCCAGCAGCTGGGGAGACGGAAGCAATCAGCCCCAGCATTTT. This codes for CASSWGDGSNQPQHF.

This clonotype was detected many times. The chain combines TRBV25-1 with TRBJ1-1; the D gene is possibly TRBD1 (6 bases). The ends were cut back, 8 bases at V and 11 bases at J, with 15 bases in the middle. This CDR3 is 11 amino acids long. Germline CDR1 is MGHDK and CDR2 is SYGVNS. The CDR3 sequence: CASVQGNRAFF. The CDR3 nucleotides read TGTGCCAGCGTACAGGGCAATAGGGCTTTCTTT.

This clonotype came up many times. The chain has TRBV19 and TRBJ2-7; 10 positions match TRBD1. V lost 5 bases and J lost 5; bases outside the gene matches: 3. The CDR3 length is 13 residues. Germline V CDR1 and CDR2: LNHDA, SQIVND (reference sequence). The CDR3 nucleotides are TGTGCCAGTAGTCCGGGACAGGGGAACGAGCAGTACTTC. The encoded protein is CASSPGQGNEQYF.

This clonotype came up many times. This rearrangement joins TRBV27 to TRBJ2-3; D possibly uses TRBD1 or TRBD2 (6 bases each). The germline CDR1 and CDR2 sequences are MNHEY and SMNVEV (reference sequence). The length of the CDR3 is 15 residues. The germline V and J ends were trimmed by 5 bases and 11 bases, with 23 bases remaining between them. The CDR3 DNA is TGTGCCAGCAGTCTAACTTCCGGGGGCCTGGGCAGGCAGTATTTT. The encoded protein is CASSLTSGGLGRQYF.

About this clonotype itself: A junction end diverges from the germline sequence, so it may reflect a read error. V usage is TRBV13 and J usage is TRBJ1-6; no clear D gene. Germline V gives CDR1 PRHDT, CDR2 FYEKMQ (reference sequence). This CDR3 comprises 15 residues. CDR3 residues: CASSFSDRRNSPLNF. Written as DNA, the CDR3 is TGTGCCAGCAGCTTCTCCGATAGGAGAAATTCACCCCTCAACTTT.

This clonotype was seen only a few times. V gene TRBV12-3 or TRBV12-4 combines with J gene TRBJ1-1; unclear D gene. With 5 bases removed from V and 10 bases from J, the gap between germline ends came to 11 bases. CDR3 length: 11 amino acids. CDR3 in amino acids: CASSQTSRAFF. As DNA, the CDR3 is TGTGCCAGCAGTCAGACCTCCCGAGCTTTCTTT.

This clonotype appeared many times. The chain uses TRBV20-1 and TRBJ1-1; D unresolved. The CDR3 runs 12 residues. Germline CDR1 reads DFQATT; CDR2 reads SNEGSKA (reference sequence). V was cut by 6 bases and J by 1 base, with 9 bases left in between. For the CDR3, the DNA is TGCAGTGCCATGCCCGGGAACACTGAAGCTTTCTTT. It yields the protein CSAMPGNTEAFF.

This sequence joins TRBV20-1 and TRBJ2-3; 7 bases are a match to TRBD1. The V gene end was trimmed by 6 bases and the J gene end by 2 bases; junction bases not matched to a gene: 11. The CDR3 totals 15 residues. The V gene's germline CDR1 is DFQATT and CDR2 SNEGSKA (reference sequence). CDR3 sequence reads: CSASDREQLTDTQYF. CDR3 in DNA: TGCAGTGCAAGTGACAGGGAGCAACTCACAGATACGCAGTATTTT.

The chain joins TRBV2 to TRBJ2-3; D tentatively fits TRBD1 or TRBD2 (6 bases each). Trimming stripped 6 bases from V and 4 bases from J, with 20 bases between. Looked up from germline, CDR1 is SNHLY and CDR2 is FYNNEI. This CDR3 region has 16 residues. This chain's CDR3 is CASRERGGPNADTQYF. CDR3 sequence (DNA): TGTGCCAGCAGGGAACGTGGGGGGCCGAACGCAGATACGCAGTATTTT.

This clonotype has just a few counts. The chain couples TRBV2 to TRBJ2-7, with 10 bases fitting TRBD2. The CDR3 extends over 13 amino acids. Germline loops: CDR1 SNHLY, CDR2 FYNNEI. The V segment lost 7 bases and the J segment 5 bases; nucleotides outside the gene matches: 5. CDR3 amino acids: CASKEAGGHEQYF. For the CDR3, the DNA is TGTGCCAGCAAGGAAGCGGGAGGGCACGAGCAGTACTTC.

This clonotype showed up many times. This chain uses TRBV12-3 or TRBV12-4 with TRBJ1-4; D not certain. The CDR3 consists of 15 residues. V gave up 9 bases and J gave up 6 bases, with 20 bases separating them. The CDR3 sequence is CASSYSVPEDEKLFF. The CDR3 DNA follows: TGTGCCAGTAGCTACTCGGTCCCCGAGGATGAAAAACTGTTTTTT.

Many counts were recorded for this clonotype. This chain connects TRBV7-9 to TRBJ2-1, with TRBD2 matching 10 bases. Losses at the gene ends were 5 bases for V and 0 bases for J; bases not matched to a gene: 4. Germline assignment: CDR1 SEHNR and CDR2 FQNEAQ (reference sequence). The CDR3 contains 16 residues. CDR3 in DNA: TGTGCCAGCAGCCCCCGGACTAGCGGCTCCTACAATGAGCAGTTCTTC. Its protein product is CASSPRTSGSYNEQFF. The entire variable domain, with the rest obtained from reference TRBV7-9 and TRBJ2-1, is as follows: DTGVSQNPRHKITKRGQNVTFRCDPISEHNRLYWYRQTLGQGPEFLTYFQNEAQLEKSRLLSDRFSAERPKGSFSTLEIQRTEQGDSAMYLCASSPRTSGSYNEQFFGPGTRLTVL.

The gene calls are TRBV11-3 and TRBJ2-1; 8 bases map to TRBD2. CDR1 and CDR2 (germline): SGHNT, YENEEA. This CDR3 comprises 17 residues. V lost 5 bases, J lost 0 bases, and 9 bases stayed unmatched. The CDR3 coding sequence is TGTGCCAGCAGCCTCGGGGGGGGCCAAAGCTCCTACAATGAGCAGTTCTTC. Translating it yields CASSLGGGQSSYNEQFF.

The chain has TRBV4-1 and TRBJ1-1; D ambiguous. Germline lookup yields CDR1 MGHRA and CDR2 YSYEKL. This CDR3 has 16 amino acids. The V gene lost 2 bases and the J gene lost 2 bases, with 15 bases spanning the gap. CDR3 sequence (DNA): TGCGCCAGCAGCCAAAGCCCCGGGATTCAAAACACTGAAGCTTTCTTT. The encoded protein is CASSQSPGIQNTEAFF.

The table lists this clonotype with many counts. This chain joins TRBV5-1 and TRBJ2-3, with 7 nucleotides matching TRBD1. Germline lookup yields CDR1 SGHRS and CDR2 YFSETQ. With 4 bases clipped from V and 4 bases from J, the junction kept 6 bases outside the gene matches. This CDR3 region has 14 residues. CDR3 DNA sequence: TGCGCCAGCAGCCGACAGGGTTCGTCAGATACGCAGTATTTT. Protein sequence: CASSRQGSSDTQYF.

At least ten counts were recorded for this clonotype. The V call is TRBV10-3, the J call TRBJ2-3; 10 bases are shared with TRBD2. The CDR3 has 14 amino acids. V lost 6 bases and J lost 2; bases outside the gene matches: 2. Germline V gene data show CDR1 as ENHRY and CDR2 as SYGVKD. The CDR3 DNA reads TGTGCCATCAGCACTAGCGGGGACACAGATACGCAGTATTTT. Its protein is CAISTSGDTDTQYF.

This clonotype was seen a handful of times. CDR3 in amino acids: CASSIQQGVATF. In nucleotides, the CDR3 is TGTGCCAGTAGTATACAACAGGGCGTCGCAACCTTC. The rearrangement joins TRBV19 to TRBJ1-2, with a possible D match to TRBD1 (6 bases). This CDR3 comprises 12 residues. The germline V gene has CDR1 LNHDA and CDR2 SQIVND (reference sequence). V shed 2 bases and J shed 14 bases, with 15 bases lying between them.

This clonotype has ten or more counts. This sequence joins TRBV7-9 and TRBJ2-7, with a tentative D call TRBD1 (6 bases). Trimming removed 4 bases at V and 3 bases at J, with 13 bases between. Per the germline V gene, CDR1 is SEHNR and CDR2 is FQNEAQ (reference sequence). CDR3 length: 14 amino acids. CDR3: CASSSTQGHYEQYF. The CDR3, as DNA: TGTGCCAGCAGCTCGACCCAGGGACACTACGAGCAGTACTTC.